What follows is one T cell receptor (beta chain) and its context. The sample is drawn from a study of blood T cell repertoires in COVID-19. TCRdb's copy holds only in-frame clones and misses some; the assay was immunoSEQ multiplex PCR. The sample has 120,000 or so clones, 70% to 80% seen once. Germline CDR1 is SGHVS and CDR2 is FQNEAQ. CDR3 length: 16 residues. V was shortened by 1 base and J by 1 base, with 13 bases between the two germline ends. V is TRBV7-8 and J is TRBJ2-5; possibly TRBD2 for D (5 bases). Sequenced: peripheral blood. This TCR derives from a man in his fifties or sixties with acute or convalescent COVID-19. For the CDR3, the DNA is TGTGCCAGCAGCTTAGGGAAATGGACTGTCCAAGAGACCCAGTACTTC. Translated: CASSLGKWTVQETQYF.